This T cell receptor beta chain was obtained from a study of blood T cell repertoires in COVID-19. This table comes from immunoSEQ multiplex PCR, and its TCRdb copy is limited to in-frame clones, with some not included. The sample lists about 370,000 clones, 80% to 90% occurring once. The V end was cut by 3 bases, the J end by 0 bases, with 13 bases between. Germline V gene sequence: CDR1 MNHNS, CDR2 SASEGT. The CDR3 is made up of 16 amino acids. J is TRBJ2-3 and V is TRBV6-1; possibly TRBD1 for D (5 bases). The clonotype was recovered from a man between 18 and 35 years old who had recovered from COVID-19. Source material: PBMCs or T cells enriched from blood (not recorded which). DNA of the CDR3: TGTGCCAGCAGTGAGGGGCAGTACTCTAGCACAGATACGCAGTATTTT. Encoded protein: CASSEGQYSSTDTQYF.